These T cell receptor beta chains were read from a single sample in a study of T cell repertoires in cytomegalovirus infection. TCRdb independently ran MiXCR on the reads; one entry per CDR3 protein. The repertoire consists of 250,000 to 300,000 distinct CDR3 sequences, with roughly an eighth occurring once and the leading ten covering 8.5% to 9%. Sequencing used PBMCs. The receptors shown here come from a human donor in good health (CMV status not recorded). Some clones in this sample may be carry-over from other donors' samples. Both conserved end residues are part of each CDR3.

>TRBJ2-5|TRBV10-1
CASSESKTGRWGQYF
>TRBJ2-1|TRBV5-6
CASSAVGGYNEQFF
>TRBJ2-7|TRBV6-2/TRBV6-3
CASSSPTSGRGEQYF
>TRBJ1-5|TRBV18
CASSSNKETGDNQPQHF
>TRBJ1-1|TRBV7-2
CASRYTGGKNTEAFF
>TRBJ2-1|TRBV12-3/TRBV12-4
CASREGTYNEQFF
>TRBJ2-2|TRBV7-3
CASSWVSDTDNTGELFF
>TRBJ2-5|TRBV20-1
CSGDSGGGETQYF
>TRBJ2-3|TRBV6-8
CASSYSRTGDTDTQYF
>TRBJ2-2|TRBV20-1
CSATASGGELFF
>TRBJ2-7|TRBV2
CASRPQGIYEQYF
>TRBJ2-5|TRBV7-8
CASITGNGPPETQYF
>TRBJ2-7|TRBV7-6
CASSLPGQSYEQYF
>TRBJ2-1|TRBV14
CASSPTLAQLAGGSYEQFF
>TRBJ1-2|TRBV18
CASSPDLVRGKNGYTF
>TRBJ2-5|TRBV4-3
CASSQRDRETQYF
>TRBJ1-1|TRBV7-8
CASSLGLVMNTEAFF
>TRBJ1-2|TRBV12-3/TRBV12-4
CASSSREHYGYTF
>TRBJ1-5|TRBV19
CASSNNQPQHF
>TRBJ2-7|TRBV2
CASRDPGQGSSYEQYF
>TRBJ1-1|TRBV6-6
CASSYSAGDGTEAFF
>TRBJ2-7|TRBV6-2/TRBV6-3
CASSRDHPYSYEQYF
>TRBJ2-2|TRBV5-1
CASSLDGQTRELFF
>TRBJ1-1|TRBV20-1
CSALTRGTEAFF
>TRBJ2-3|TRBV19
CASSGRTGRADTQYF
>TRBJ1-1|TRBV7-2
CASSLVDLEAFF
>TRBJ1-1|TRBV12-3/TRBV12-4
CASSPHPVSNTEAFF
>TRBJ1-2|TRBV7-2
CASSLFGGEGGYTF
>TRBJ2-7|TRBV20-1
CSAKRALLGTYEQYF
>TRBJ2-1|TRBV5-4
CASSLDRASGMNEQFF
>TRBJ1-2|TRBV20-1
CSARDPGGRGYTF
>TRBJ2-1|TRBV19
CASSGTGGRADEQFF
>TRBJ2-2|TRBV28
CASSFAGQGNLGELFF
>TRBJ1-2|TRBV5-1
CASSFTTTANYGYTF
>TRBJ1-1|TRBV18
CASSGGTNTEAFF
>TRBJ1-2|TRBV20-1
CSARDRNLVGYTF
>TRBJ1-2|TRBV29-1
CSVGGLEGYTF
>TRBJ2-7|TRBV7-8
CASSPRTSGYPYEQYF